What follows describes a single T cell receptor beta chain. Germline CDR1 SQVTM, CDR2 ANQGSEA. V lost 4 bases, J lost 3 bases, and 13 bases lay in between. CDR3 length equals 13 residues. Profiled with immunoSEQ multiplex PCR; TCRdb holds only in-frame clones, not every one. The table shows tens of thousands of clones, with around 79% occurring only once. These data are taken from a study of radiotherapy plus CTLA-4 blockade in lung cancer. The chain uses TRBV29-1 and TRBJ2-7; unclear D gene. Sequenced material: peripheral blood, taken from a patient treated with radiotherapy plus ipilimumab. The receptor comes from a human donor with non-small cell lung cancer whose response to radiotherapy plus ipilimumab could not be evaluated. The CDR3 DNA follows: TGCAGCGTTGGCGGCGGCAGCCGCTACGAGCAGTACTTC. Residues: CSVGGGSRYEQYF.